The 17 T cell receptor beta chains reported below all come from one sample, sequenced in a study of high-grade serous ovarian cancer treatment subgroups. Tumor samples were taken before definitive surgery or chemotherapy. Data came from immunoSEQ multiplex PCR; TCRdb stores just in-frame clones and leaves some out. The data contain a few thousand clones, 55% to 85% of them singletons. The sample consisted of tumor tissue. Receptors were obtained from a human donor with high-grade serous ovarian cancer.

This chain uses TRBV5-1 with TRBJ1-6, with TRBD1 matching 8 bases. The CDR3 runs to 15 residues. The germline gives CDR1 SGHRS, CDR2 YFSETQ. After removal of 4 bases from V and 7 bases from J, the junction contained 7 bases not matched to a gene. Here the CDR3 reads CASSPRGRGNSPLHF. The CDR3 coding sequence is TGCGCCAGCAGCCCCAGGGGGCGCGGGAATTCACCCCTCCACTTT.

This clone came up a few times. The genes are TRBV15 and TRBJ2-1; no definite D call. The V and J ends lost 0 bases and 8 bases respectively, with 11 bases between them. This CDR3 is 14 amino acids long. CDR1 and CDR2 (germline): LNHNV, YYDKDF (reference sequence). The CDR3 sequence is CATSRDPMSDEQFF. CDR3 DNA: TGTGCCACCAGCAGAGATCCAATGAGCGATGAGCAGTTCTTC.

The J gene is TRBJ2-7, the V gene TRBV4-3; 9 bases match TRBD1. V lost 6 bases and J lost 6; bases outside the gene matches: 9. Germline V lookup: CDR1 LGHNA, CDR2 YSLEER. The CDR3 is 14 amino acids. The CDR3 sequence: CASRSGTGIGEQYF. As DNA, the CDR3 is TGCGCCAGCAGATCCGGGACAGGGATTGGCGAGCAGTACTTC.

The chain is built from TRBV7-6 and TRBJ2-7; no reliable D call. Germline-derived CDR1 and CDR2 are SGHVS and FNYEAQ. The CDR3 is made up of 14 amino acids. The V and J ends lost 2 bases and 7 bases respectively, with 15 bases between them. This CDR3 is CASSLKQTLGEQYF. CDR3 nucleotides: TGTGCCAGCAGCTTAAAACAAACCCTCGGGGAGCAGTACTTC.

The CDR3 coding sequence is TGTGCCAGCAGCTTATGGCCAGGGGGGGAGACCCAGTACTTC. Protein product: CASSLWPGGETQYF. The chain recombines TRBV11-1 with TRBJ2-5; perhaps TRBD1 as D (7 bases). Looked up from germline, CDR1 is SGHAT and CDR2 is FQDESV (reference sequence). The CDR3 has 14 residues. Trimming took 2 bases from V and 5 from J, leaving 12 bases between them.

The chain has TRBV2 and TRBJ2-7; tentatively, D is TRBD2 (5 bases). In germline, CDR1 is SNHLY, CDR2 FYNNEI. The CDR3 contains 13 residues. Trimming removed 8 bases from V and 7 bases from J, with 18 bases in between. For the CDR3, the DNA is TGTGCCAGCCGGAGAGGGAACCTTGGGGAGCAGTACTTC. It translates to CASRRGNLGEQYF.

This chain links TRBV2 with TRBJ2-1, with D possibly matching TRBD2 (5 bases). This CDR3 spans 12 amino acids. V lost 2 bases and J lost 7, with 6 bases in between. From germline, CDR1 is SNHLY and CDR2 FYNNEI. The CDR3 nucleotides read TGTGCCAGCAGTGAATCGGGGAATGAGCAGTTCTTC. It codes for CASSESGNEQFF.

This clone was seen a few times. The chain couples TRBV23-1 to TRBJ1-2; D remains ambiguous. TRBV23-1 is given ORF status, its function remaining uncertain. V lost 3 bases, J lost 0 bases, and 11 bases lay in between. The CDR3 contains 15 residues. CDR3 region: CASSHPDLTNYGYTF. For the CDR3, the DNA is TGCGCCAGCAGTCACCCGGACCTAACTAACTATGGCTACACCTTC.

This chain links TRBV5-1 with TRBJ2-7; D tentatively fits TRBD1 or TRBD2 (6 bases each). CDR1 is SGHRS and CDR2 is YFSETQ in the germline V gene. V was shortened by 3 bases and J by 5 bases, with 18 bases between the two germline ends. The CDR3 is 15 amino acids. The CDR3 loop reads CASSSDSPRGDEQYF. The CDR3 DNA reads TGCGCCAGCAGCTCGGACAGTCCTAGGGGGGACGAGCAGTACTTC.

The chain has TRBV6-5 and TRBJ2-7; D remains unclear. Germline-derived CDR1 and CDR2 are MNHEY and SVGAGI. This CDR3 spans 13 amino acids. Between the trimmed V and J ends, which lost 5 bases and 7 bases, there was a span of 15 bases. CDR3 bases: TGTGCCAGCAGTGACGGGCCCCTTGATGAGCAGTACTTC. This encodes CASSDGPLDEQYF.

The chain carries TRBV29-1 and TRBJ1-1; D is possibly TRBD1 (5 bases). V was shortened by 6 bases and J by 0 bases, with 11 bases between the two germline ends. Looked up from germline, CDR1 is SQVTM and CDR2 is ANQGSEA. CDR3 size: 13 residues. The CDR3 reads CSVGGGMNTEAFF. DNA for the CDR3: TGCAGCGTGGGGGGGGGAATGAACACTGAAGCTTTCTTT.

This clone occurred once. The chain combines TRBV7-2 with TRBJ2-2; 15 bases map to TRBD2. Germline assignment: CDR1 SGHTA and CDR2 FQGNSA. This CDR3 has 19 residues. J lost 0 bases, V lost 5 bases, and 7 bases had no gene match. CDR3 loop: CASSPRTSGGASNTGELFF. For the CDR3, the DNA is TGTGCCAGCAGCCCCCGGACTAGCGGGGGGGCCTCGAACACCGGGGAGCTGTTTTTT.

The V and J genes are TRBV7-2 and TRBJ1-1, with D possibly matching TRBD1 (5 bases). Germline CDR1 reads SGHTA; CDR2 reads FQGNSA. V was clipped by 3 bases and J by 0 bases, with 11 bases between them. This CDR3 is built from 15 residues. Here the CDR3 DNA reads TGTGCCAGCAGCTTCCCCAGGGCTCTGAACACTGAAGCTTTCTTT. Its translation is CASSFPRALNTEAFF. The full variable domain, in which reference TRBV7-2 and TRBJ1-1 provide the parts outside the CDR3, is GAGVSQSPSNKVTEKGKDVELRCDPISGHTALYWYRQSLGQGLEFLIYFQGNSAPDKSGLPSDRFSAERTGGSVSTLTIQRTQQEDSAVYLCASSFPRALNTEAFFGQGTRLTVV.

The CDR3 sequence: CASTQAGRSNGYTF. CDR3 bases: TGTGCCAGCACCCAGGCAGGGCGGAGCAATGGCTACACCTTC. This chain connects TRBV6-5 to TRBJ1-2, with D perhaps matching TRBD1 (5 bases). The CDR3 extends over 14 amino acids. V was pared by 7 bases and J by 6 bases, with 18 bases between. The germline V gene has CDR1 MNHEY and CDR2 SVGAGI.

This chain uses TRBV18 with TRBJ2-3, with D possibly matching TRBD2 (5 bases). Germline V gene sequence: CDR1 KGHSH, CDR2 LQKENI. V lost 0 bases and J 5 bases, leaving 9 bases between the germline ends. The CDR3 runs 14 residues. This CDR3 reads CASSPPTGLDTQYF. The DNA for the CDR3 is TGTGCCAGCTCACCACCGACGGGGTTAGATACGCAGTATTTT.

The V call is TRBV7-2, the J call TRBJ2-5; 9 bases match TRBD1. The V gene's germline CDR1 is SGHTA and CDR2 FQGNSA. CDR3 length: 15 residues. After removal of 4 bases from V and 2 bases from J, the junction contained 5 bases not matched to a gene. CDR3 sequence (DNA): TGTGCCAGCAGCTACGGACAGGGGATACAAGAGACCCAGTACTTC. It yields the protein CASSYGQGIQETQYF.

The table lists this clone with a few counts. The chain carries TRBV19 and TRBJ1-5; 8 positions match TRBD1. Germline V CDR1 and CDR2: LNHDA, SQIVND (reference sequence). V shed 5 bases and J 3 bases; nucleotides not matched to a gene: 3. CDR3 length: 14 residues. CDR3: CASSWDRFNQPQHF. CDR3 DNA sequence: TGTGCCAGTAGTTGGGACAGGTTCAATCAGCCCCAGCATTTT.